One and the same sample provided the 15 T cell receptor beta chains below, sequenced in a study of T cells after yellow fever vaccination. TCRdb processed the 5' RACE reads anew with MiXCR; each CDR3 protein has one entry. Here the sample spans fewer than 650,000 distinct CDR3 sequences, 20% to 25% being singletons. The sequenced sample was PBMCs, obtained about 21 days after the first yellow fever vaccination. The receptor source for this set is a young man who received the YFV17D yellow fever vaccine.

The chain recombines TRBV13 with TRBJ2-2; TRBD1 matches 8 bases. The CDR3 runs 14 residues. V was clipped by 3 bases and J by 7 bases; unmatched bases: 4. Germline-derived CDR1 and CDR2 are PRHDT and FYEKMQ (reference sequence). The CDR3 reads CASSFGQGIGELFF. The CDR3 DNA reads TGTGCCAGCAGCTTCGGACAGGGTATCGGGGAGCTGTTTTTT.

The chain is built from TRBV12-3 or TRBV12-4 and TRBJ2-3, with 7 bases matching TRBD1. Trimming took 6 bases from V and 2 from J; bases not matched to a gene: 5. The CDR3 length is 14 residues. The CDR3 reads CASRPQGSTDTQYF. For the CDR3, the DNA is TGTGCCAGCAGGCCACAGGGGTCCACAGATACGCAGTATTTT.

The rearrangement links TRBV7-8 to TRBJ1-2, with unresolved D. Germline-derived CDR1 and CDR2 are SGHVS and FQNEAQ. Trimming took 3 bases from V and 2 from J, leaving 10 bases between them. This CDR3 is built from 14 residues. The CDR3 DNA reads as TGTGCCAGCAGCTTGCACGGAGCCAACTATGGCTACACCTTC. Translated, it gives CASSLHGANYGYTF.

The chain is built from TRBV6-1 and TRBJ1-4; TRBD1 might be the D (5 bases). The germline V and J ends were trimmed by 4 bases and 6 bases, with 18 bases remaining between them. Germline V gene data show CDR1 as MNHNS and CDR2 as SASEGT. This CDR3 spans 16 amino acids. The CDR3 DNA reads TGTGCCAGCAGTGGCCGGGACCCCCGGTTTTATGAAAAACTGTTTTTT. It specifies CASSGRDPRFYEKLFF.

The V gene is TRBV5-5, the J gene TRBJ2-7, with no clear D. Germline V gene data show CDR1 as SGHKS and CDR2 as YYEKEE (reference sequence). This CDR3 region has 13 residues. The CDR3 nucleotides read TGTGCCATCAGCCCTGGGCTCCGCTGCGAGCAGTACGTC. Translation gives CAISPGLRCEQYV.

This clonotype has a handful of counts. V and J are TRBV7-3 and TRBJ2-1; 7 bases match TRBD1. V lost 5 bases, J lost 8 bases, and 3 bases stayed unmatched. The length of the CDR3 is 12 residues. From germline, CDR1 is SGHTA and CDR2 FQGTGA. The CDR3 region has the DNA TGTGCCAGCAGCACGACAGGGCATGAGCAGTTCTTC. This encodes CASSTTGHEQFF. Complete variable domain (other parts from reference TRBV7-3 and TRBJ2-1): GAGVSQTPSNKVTEKGKYVELRCDPISGHTALYWYRQSLGQGPEFLIYFQGTGAADDSGLPNDRFFAVRPEGSVSTLKIQRTERGDSAVYLCASSTTGHEQFFGPGTRLTVL.

This chain connects TRBV9 to TRBJ1-6; no clear D gene. The CDR3 covers 13 residues. V shed 4 bases and J shed 10 bases, with 12 bases lying between them. CDR1 is SGDLS, CDR2 YYNGEE, per germline. CDR3 nucleotide sequence: TGTGCCAGCAGCCCCCGGACTCAATCACCCCTCCACTTT. Translating it yields CASSPRTQSPLHF.

This clonotype was observed a handful of times. This sequence joins TRBV6-1 and TRBJ2-3; D perhaps matches TRBD2 (6 bases). The CDR3 length is 14 residues. V was trimmed by 8 bases and J by 4 bases, leaving 16 bases between them. Germline-derived CDR1 and CDR2 are MNHNS and SASEGT. CDR3 DNA: TGTGCCAGCCAACTCGGGAGCCCTTCAGATACGCAGTATTTT. Its translation is CASQLGSPSDTQYF.

This clonotype was counted a few times. The V and J genes are TRBV7-6 and TRBJ2-7; D unclear. CDR1 SGHVS and CDR2 FNYEAQ come from the germline V gene. The V end lost 1 base, the J end lost 5 bases, and 6 bases lay between the germline ends. The CDR3 is 12 residues long. CDR3 in DNA: TGTGCCAGCAGCTTAGACGAGGACGAGCAGTACTTC. It translates to CASSLDEDEQYF.

In its sample, this clonotype was seen a few times. The rearrangement joins TRBV7-9 to TRBJ2-3; D is perhaps TRBD1 (6 bases). Deletions cut 5 bases from V and 6 bases from J, with 15 bases between. The CDR3 consists of 14 residues. Germline loops: CDR1 SEHNR, CDR2 FQNEAQ (reference sequence). The CDR3 sequence: CASSRPGVMDTQYF. CDR3 DNA: TGTGCCAGCAGCCGACCAGGGGTCATGGATACGCAGTATTTT.

The V call is TRBV19, the J call TRBJ2-7; possibly TRBD2 for D (5 bases). The germline V gene encodes CDR1 LNHDA and CDR2 SQIVND (reference sequence). This CDR3 has 14 residues. Trimming cost V 5 bases and J 4 bases, with 15 bases left between them. In nucleotides, the CDR3 is TGTGCCAGTAGTGCCCGGGCGAGGACTTACGAGCAGTACTTC. Translation gives CASSARARTYEQYF.

This clonotype was seen repeatedly, ten times or more. The chain joins TRBV29-1 to TRBJ2-5; weak D call: TRBD2 (6 bases). CDR1 and CDR2 from the germline V gene are SQVTM and ANQGSEA. This CDR3 spans 11 amino acids. Trimming took off 4 bases at V and 5 bases at J, with 8 bases between the two ends. CDR3 protein: CSVAAGETQYF. CDR3 in DNA: TGCAGCGTTGCTGCGGGGGAGACCCAGTACTTC.

Worth noting for this clonotype: One junction end disagrees with the germline gene, perhaps due to a read error. The gene calls are TRBV19 and TRBJ2-2; D not certain. Germline CDR1 and CDR2: LNHDA and SQIVND (reference sequence). CDR3 length equals 11 residues. CDR3 in DNA: TGTGCCAGTAGATCCCCCGGCGAGCTGTTTTTT. It is translated as CASRSPGELFF. Variable domain in full (rest from reference TRBV19 and TRBJ2-2): DGGITQSPKYLFRKEGQNVTLSCEQNLNHDAMYWYRQDPGQGLRLIYYSQIVNDFQKGDIAEGYSVSREKKESFPLTVTSAQKNPTAFYLCASRSPGELFFGEGSRLTVL.

CDR3 protein: CASSAYGTEETQYF. The DNA for the CDR3 is TGTGCCAGCAGCGCTTACGGGACCGAAGAGACCCAGTACTTC. The chain has TRBV7-9 and TRBJ2-5, with D possibly called TRBD1 or TRBD2 (5 bases each). The V end was cut by 5 bases, the J end by 3 bases, with 13 bases between. Germline V gene sequence: CDR1 SEHNR, CDR2 FQNEAQ (reference sequence). The CDR3 runs to 14 residues.

The V and J genes are TRBV7-9 and TRBJ2-2, with TRBD1 matching 7 bases. Germline V gives CDR1 SEHNR, CDR2 FQNEAQ (reference sequence). CDR3 length: 16 amino acids. The V and J ends lost 4 bases and 0 bases, in that order; junction bases with no gene match: 5. DNA of the CDR3: TGTGCCAGCAGCTCTCGGGACAGTTCGAACACCGGGGAGCTGTTTTTT. Its translation is CASSSRDSSNTGELFF.